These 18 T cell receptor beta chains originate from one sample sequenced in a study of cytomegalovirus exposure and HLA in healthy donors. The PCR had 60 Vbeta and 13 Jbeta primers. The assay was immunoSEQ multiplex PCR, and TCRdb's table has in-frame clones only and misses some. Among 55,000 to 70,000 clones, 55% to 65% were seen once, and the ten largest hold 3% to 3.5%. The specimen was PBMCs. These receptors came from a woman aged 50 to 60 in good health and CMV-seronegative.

The CDR3 region has the DNA TGCGCCAGCAGCCAAGATAGCGAAGAGACCCAGTACTTC. Its protein is CASSQDSEETQYF. The rearrangement joins TRBV4-3 to TRBJ2-5, with D perhaps matching TRBD2 (5 bases). This CDR3 spans 13 amino acids. Germline loops: CDR1 LGHNA, CDR2 YSLEER. V shed 0 bases and J shed 3 bases, with 5 bases lying between them.

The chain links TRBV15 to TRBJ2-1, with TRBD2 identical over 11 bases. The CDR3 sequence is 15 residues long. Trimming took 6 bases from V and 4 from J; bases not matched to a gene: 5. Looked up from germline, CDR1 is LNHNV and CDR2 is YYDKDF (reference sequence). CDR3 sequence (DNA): TGTGCCACCAGTCGGACTAGCGGGCTTTACAATGAGCAGTTCTTC. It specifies CATSRTSGLYNEQFF. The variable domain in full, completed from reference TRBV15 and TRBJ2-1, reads DAMVIQNPRYQVTQFGKPVTLSCSQTLNHNVMYWYQQKSSQAPKLLFHYYDKDFNNEADTPDNFQSRRPNTSFCFLDIRSPGLGDTAMYLCATSRTSGLYNEQFFGPGTRLTVL.

Here the CDR3 DNA reads TGTGCCAGCAAAATAGGGACAGGGGCAAACACTGAAGCTTTCTTT. Translation gives CASKIGTGANTEAFF. The chain carries TRBV6-1 and TRBJ1-1; TRBD1 matches at 10 bases. Germline assignment: CDR1 MNHNS and CDR2 SASEGT. The V gene end was trimmed by 7 bases and the J gene end by 2 bases; junction bases not matched to a gene: 7. The CDR3 length is 15 residues.

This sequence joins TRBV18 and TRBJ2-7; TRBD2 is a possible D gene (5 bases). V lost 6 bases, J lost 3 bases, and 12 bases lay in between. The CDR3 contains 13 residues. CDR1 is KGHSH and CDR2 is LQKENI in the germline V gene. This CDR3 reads CASSEGQIYEQYF. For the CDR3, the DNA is TGTGCCAGCTCCGAGGGTCAGATCTACGAGCAGTACTTC.

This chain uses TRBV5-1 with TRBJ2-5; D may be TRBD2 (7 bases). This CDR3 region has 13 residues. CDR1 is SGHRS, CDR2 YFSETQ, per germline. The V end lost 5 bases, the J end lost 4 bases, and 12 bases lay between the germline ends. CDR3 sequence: CASRGGAGETQYF. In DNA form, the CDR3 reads TGCGCCAGCAGGGGGGGGGCCGGAGAGACCCAGTACTTC.

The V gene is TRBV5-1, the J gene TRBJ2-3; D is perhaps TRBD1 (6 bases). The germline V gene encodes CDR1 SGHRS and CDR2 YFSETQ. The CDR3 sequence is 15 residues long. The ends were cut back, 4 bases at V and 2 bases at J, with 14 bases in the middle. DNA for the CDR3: TGCGCCAGCAGCCAGGGGAACGGGGCCACAGATACGCAGTATTTT. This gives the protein CASSQGNGATDTQYF.

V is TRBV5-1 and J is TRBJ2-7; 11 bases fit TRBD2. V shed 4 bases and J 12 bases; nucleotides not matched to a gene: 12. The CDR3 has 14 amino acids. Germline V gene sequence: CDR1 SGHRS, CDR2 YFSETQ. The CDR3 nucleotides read TGCGCCAGCAGCCGAACCGGGACTAGCGGCCCTTGGTACTTC. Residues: CASSRTGTSGPWYF. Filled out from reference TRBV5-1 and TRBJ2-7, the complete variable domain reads KAGVTQTPRYLIKTRGQQVTLSCSPISGHRSVSWYQQTPGQGLQFLFEYFSETQRNKGNFPGRFSGRQFSNSRSEMNVSTLELGDSALYLCASSRTGTSGPWYFGPGTRLTVT.

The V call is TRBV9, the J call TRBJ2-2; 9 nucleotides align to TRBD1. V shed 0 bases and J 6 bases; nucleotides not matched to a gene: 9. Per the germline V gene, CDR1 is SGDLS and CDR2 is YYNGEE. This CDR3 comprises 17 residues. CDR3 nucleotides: TGTGCCAGCAGCGTAGACGTGGGACAGGGCGTACCCGGGGAGCTGTTTTTT. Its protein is CASSVDVGQGVPGELFF.

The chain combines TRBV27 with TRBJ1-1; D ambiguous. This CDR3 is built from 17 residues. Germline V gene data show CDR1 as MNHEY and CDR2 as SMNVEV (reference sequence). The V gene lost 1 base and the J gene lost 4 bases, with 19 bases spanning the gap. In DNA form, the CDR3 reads TGTGCCAGCAGTTTATTTGGGGAAGGATTACTAGGCACTGAAGCTTTCTTT. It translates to CASSLFGEGLLGTEAFF.

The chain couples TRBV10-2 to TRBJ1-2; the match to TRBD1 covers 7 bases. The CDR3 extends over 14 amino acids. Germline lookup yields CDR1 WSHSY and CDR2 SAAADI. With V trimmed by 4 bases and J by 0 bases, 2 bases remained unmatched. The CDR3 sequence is CASSGDRANYGYTF. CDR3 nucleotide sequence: TGCGCCAGCAGTGGGGACAGAGCTAACTATGGCTACACCTTC.

In DNA, the CDR3 is TGTGCCAGCAGTCCGAGGCAGGGTGGCAATCAGCCCCAGCATTTT. Translating gives CASSPRQGGNQPQHF. V is TRBV28 and J is TRBJ1-5, with D perhaps TRBD1 (5 bases). In germline, CDR1 is MDHEN, CDR2 SYDVKM. This CDR3 spans 15 amino acids. Trimming stripped 5 bases from V and 2 bases from J, with 13 bases between.

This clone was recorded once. CDR3 coding DNA: TGTGCCATCAACAAGGCCCGGGACTATGGCTACACCTTC. Translation gives CAINKARDYGYTF. This sequence joins TRBV10-3 and TRBJ1-2; D gene unclear. Germline V gene lookup returns CDR1 ENHRY and CDR2 SYGVKD. V dropped 7 bases and J dropped 3 bases, with 12 bases sitting between them. This CDR3 spans 13 amino acids.

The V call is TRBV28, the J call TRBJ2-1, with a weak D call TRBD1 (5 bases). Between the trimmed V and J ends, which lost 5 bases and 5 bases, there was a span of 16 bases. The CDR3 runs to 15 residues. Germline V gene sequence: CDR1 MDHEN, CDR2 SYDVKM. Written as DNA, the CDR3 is TGTGCCAGCAGTACCTATAAAGGGGTAAACAATGAGCAGTTCTTC. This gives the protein CASSTYKGVNNEQFF.

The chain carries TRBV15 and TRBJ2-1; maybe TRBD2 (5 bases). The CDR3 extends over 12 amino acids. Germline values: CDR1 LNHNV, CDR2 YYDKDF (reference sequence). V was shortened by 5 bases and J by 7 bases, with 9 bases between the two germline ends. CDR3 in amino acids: CATSRGENEQFF. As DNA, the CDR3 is TGTGCCACCAGCCGGGGAGAAAATGAGCAGTTCTTC.

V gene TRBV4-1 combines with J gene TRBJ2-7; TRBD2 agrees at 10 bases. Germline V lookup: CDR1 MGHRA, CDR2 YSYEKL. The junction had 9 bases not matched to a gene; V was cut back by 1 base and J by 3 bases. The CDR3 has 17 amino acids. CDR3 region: CASSQGPLAGVVYEQYF. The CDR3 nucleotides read TGCGCCAGCAGCCAAGGCCCGCTAGCGGGAGTCGTCTACGAGCAGTACTTC.

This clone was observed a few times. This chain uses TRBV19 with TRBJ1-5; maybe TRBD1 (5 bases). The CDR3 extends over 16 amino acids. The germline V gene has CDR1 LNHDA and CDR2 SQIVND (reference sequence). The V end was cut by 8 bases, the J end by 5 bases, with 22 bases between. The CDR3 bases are TGTGCCAGTGCAGGGACGGGTTGGGGAGGGCATCAGCCCCAGCATTTT. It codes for CASAGTGWGGHQPQHF.

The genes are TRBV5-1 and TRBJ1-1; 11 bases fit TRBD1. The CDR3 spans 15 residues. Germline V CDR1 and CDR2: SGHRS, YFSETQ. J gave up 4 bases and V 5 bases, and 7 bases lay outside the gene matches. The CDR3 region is CASRPVGTGGTEAFF. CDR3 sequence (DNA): TGCGCCAGCAGACCCGTTGGGACAGGGGGCACTGAAGCTTTCTTT.

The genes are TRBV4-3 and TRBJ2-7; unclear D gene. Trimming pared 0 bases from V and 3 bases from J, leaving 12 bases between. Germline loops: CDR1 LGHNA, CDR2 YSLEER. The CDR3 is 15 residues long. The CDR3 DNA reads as TGCGCCAGCAGCCAAGATCGAGATATCTACTACGAGCAGTACTTC. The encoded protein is CASSQDRDIYYEQYF.